This TCR beta chain was obtained from a study of blood T cells in healthy people across ages. This clonotype has a handful of counts. The ends were cut back, 1 base at V and 4 bases at J, with 19 bases in the middle. This CDR3 spans 17 amino acids. The germline V gene has CDR1 LGHNA and CDR2 YNFKEQ. Through a sample-barcoded 5' primer and a J-beta primer mix, a second PCR was run for 7 to 11 cycles. Every single cDNA molecule received a tag from a template-switch adaptor with 12 random nucleotides. TCRdb re-called the 5' RACE reads through MiXCR, storing one row per CDR3 protein. Among over 1,300,000 distinct CDR3 sequences listed, approximately 59% were seen once. Healthy Russian Caucasian donors spanned ages roughly 6 to 100 years. PBMCs numbering at least 7 million were isolated per sample.

This receptor was identified in a man between 18 and 29 years old in good health. The sequenced material came from blood. The chain has TRBV4-2 and TRBJ2-5; perhaps TRBD2 as D (5 bases). The CDR3: CASSQASDGVGAETQYF. The CDR3 DNA reads as TGTGCCAGCAGCCAAGCTTCCGATGGCGTGGGAGCAGAGACCCAGTACTTC.